This TCR beta chain was sequenced during a study of blood T cell repertoires in COVID-19. Study as a whole: Specimens from acute and convalescent COVID-19 originated in the United States, Italy and Spain.

The V gene lost 1 base and the J gene lost 7 bases, with 13 bases spanning the gap. Looked up from germline, CDR1 is SGHVS and CDR2 is FNYEAQ. The CDR3 covers 14 residues. The protocol was immunoSEQ multiplex PCR, while the TCRdb copy is restricted to in-frame clones and leaves out a portion. The sample lists a few hundred thousand clones, 86% occurring once. What was sequenced was peripheral blood. This sequence joins TRBV7-6 and TRBJ1-2, with D perhaps TRBD1 (5 bases). The origin of this receptor is a middle-aged man who had recovered from COVID-19. The CDR3 DNA reads as TGTGCCAGCAGCTTAGGTACTCAGGGCTCTGGCTACACCTTC. Amino acids: CASSLGTQGSGYTF.